Below, 29 T cell receptor beta chains from the same sample are listed, as sequenced in a study of chemoradiotherapy in HPV16-positive cancers. Profiled with immunoSEQ multiplex PCR; TCRdb holds only in-frame clones, not every one. The sample consists of over 15,000 clones, 75% to 85% of them appearing once. Collection took place from a patient who underwent chemoradiotherapy. The receptor set was obtained from a human donor with HPV-associated anogenital cancer.

V is TRBV4-3 and J is TRBJ1-6; 8 nucleotides agree with TRBD1. Germline V gene sequence: CDR1 LGHNA, CDR2 YSLEER. This CDR3 has 14 residues. V shed 5 bases and J 7 bases; nucleotides not matched to a gene: 4. The DNA of the CDR3 is TGCGCCAGCAGCACGTGGACAGGGAATTCACCCCTCCACTTT. Protein sequence: CASSTWTGNSPLHF.

The chain combines TRBV19 with TRBJ1-6; D might be TRBD1 (6 bases). In germline, CDR1 is LNHDA, CDR2 SQIVND (reference sequence). V lost 1 base and J lost 6, with 13 bases in between. The CDR3 is 16 residues long. CDR3: CASSIASGARNSPLHF. In DNA, the CDR3 is TGTGCCAGTAGTATAGCGTCGGGGGCGCGTAATTCACCCCTCCACTTT.

The chain employs TRBV10-1 and TRBJ2-4; D call uncertain. Trimming removed 7 bases from V and 0 bases from J, with 16 bases in between. CDR3 length: 16 residues. CDR1 and CDR2 (germline): WNHNN, SYGVQD (reference sequence). CDR3 loop: CASIKVSGLAKNIQYF. The CDR3 DNA follows: TGCGCCAGCATTAAGGTGAGTGGTTTAGCCAAAAACATTCAGTACTTC.

This chain uses TRBV4-1 with TRBJ1-1; D is unclear. Germline CDR1 and CDR2: MGHRA and YSYEKL. V lost 1 base and J lost 1, with 16 bases in between. The CDR3 covers 17 residues. The chain's CDR3 is CASSQGSLRRWNTEAFF. The CDR3 DNA reads as TGCGCCAGCAGCCAAGGCAGCCTCCGGCGGTGGAACACTGAAGCTTTCTTT.

The chain carries TRBV6-1 and TRBJ2-3, with 12 nucleotides matching TRBD1. The trim removed 3 bases at V and 4 bases at J, leaving 5 bases unmatched. The CDR3 is 16 amino acids. Germline assignment: CDR1 MNHNS and CDR2 SASEGT. The CDR3 spells CASSDRDRGLPDTQYF. The CDR3 DNA follows: TGTGCCAGCAGTGACCGGGACAGGGGGCTCCCAGATACGCAGTATTTT.

The chain is built from TRBV7-2 and TRBJ1-1; D perhaps matches TRBD1 (6 bases). From germline, CDR1 is SGHTA and CDR2 FQGNSA. V gave up 4 bases and J gave up 1 base, with 7 bases separating them. The CDR3 runs 13 residues. The CDR3 DNA reads TGTGCCAGCAGCTCACAGGGGAACACTGAAGCTTTCTTT. This encodes CASSSQGNTEAFF.

V is TRBV7-9 and J is TRBJ2-2; D remains unclear. V shed 0 bases and J shed 2 bases, with 10 bases lying between them. The CDR3 loop spans 16 amino acids. CDR1 is SEHNR, CDR2 FQNEAQ, per germline (reference sequence). The CDR3 DNA sequence: TGTGCCAGCAGCTTAGCGCTCCCAAAAAACACCGGGGAGCTGTTTTTT. Protein sequence: CASSLALPKNTGELFF. The full variable domain, rest sourced from reference TRBV7-9 and TRBJ2-2, is DTGVSQNPRHKITKRGQNVTFRCDPISEHNRLYWYRQTLGQGPEFLTYFQNEAQLEKSRLLSDRFSAERPKGSFSTLEIQRTEQGDSAMYLCASSLALPKNTGELFFGEGSRLTVL.

This clone was seen a handful of times. V gene TRBV28 combines with J gene TRBJ1-2; 10 positions match TRBD1. The junction had 14 bases not matched to a gene; V was cut back by 5 bases and J by 8 bases. This CDR3 region has 16 residues. Germline CDR1 MDHEN, CDR2 SYDVKM. CDR3 residues: CASSPKQVGQGDGYTF. CDR3 DNA: TGTGCCAGCAGTCCGAAACAGGTTGGACAGGGGGACGGCTACACCTTC.

This sequence joins TRBV6-5 and TRBJ2-7, with a tentative D call TRBD1 (6 bases). The CDR3 covers 14 residues. V gave up 6 bases and J gave up 2 bases, with 14 bases separating them. Germline CDR1 reads MNHEY; CDR2 reads SVGAGI. CDR3 sequence reads: CASRPRQVPYEQYF. The CDR3 nucleotides read TGTGCCAGCAGGCCCAGACAGGTACCCTACGAGCAGTACTTC.

V gene TRBV11-1 combines with J gene TRBJ2-2; D remains ambiguous. Germline-derived CDR1 and CDR2 are SGHAT and FQDESV (reference sequence). Trimming removed 1 base at V and 5 bases at J, with 11 bases between. The length of the CDR3 is 15 residues. CDR3 nucleotides: TGTGCCAGCAGCTTAGAAATGCTAGGTACCGGGGAGCTGTTTTTT. Translating gives CASSLEMLGTGELFF. The variable domain in full, completed from reference TRBV11-1 and TRBJ2-2, reads EAEVAQSPRYKITEKSQAVAFWCDPISGHATLYWYRQILGQGPELLVQFQDESVVDDSQLPKDRFSAERLKGVDSTLKIQPAELGDSAMYLCASSLEMLGTGELFFGEGSRLTVL.

CDR3 nucleotides: TGTGCTAGTGGTTTGGGTATCGCAGGGGGCGGAACAGATACGCAGTATTTT. Protein product: CASGLGIAGGGTDTQYF. The genes are TRBV12-5 and TRBJ2-3, with 8 nucleotides matching TRBD1. In germline, CDR1 is LGHNT, CDR2 FRNRAP. The V and J ends lost 1 base and 3 bases, in that order; junction bases with no gene match: 9. The CDR3 has 17 amino acids.

V usage is TRBV28 and J usage is TRBJ2-1; 7 bases align to TRBD2. V shed 10 bases and J 2 bases; nucleotides not matched to a gene: 8. The germline V gene encodes CDR1 MDHEN and CDR2 SYDVKM. The CDR3 consists of 14 residues. The CDR3, as DNA: TGTGCCACCTGGAGGGAGGGTCCCTACAATGAGCAGTTCTTC. This translates into CATWREGPYNEQFF.

The chain combines TRBV7-2 with TRBJ2-7; TRBD2 agrees at 10 bases. Germline V CDR1 and CDR2: SGHTA, FQGNSA. The V gene end was trimmed by 2 bases and the J gene end by 5 bases; junction bases not matched to a gene: 3. The CDR3 loop spans 14 amino acids. This CDR3 reads CASSLMLAGDEQYF. CDR3 bases: TGTGCCAGCAGCTTAATGCTAGCGGGGGACGAGCAGTACTTC.

The rearrangement uses TRBV28 and TRBJ2-5; 9 nucleotides line up with TRBD1. This CDR3 is 15 amino acids long. CDR1 MDHEN and CDR2 SYDVKM come from the germline V gene. V was clipped by 2 bases and J by 5 bases; unmatched bases: 6. The DNA for the CDR3 is TGTGCCAGCAGTTTAGCGGGGACAGGGCGGGAGACCCAGTACTTC. It yields the protein CASSLAGTGRETQYF.

The V gene is TRBV7-8, the J gene TRBJ2-3; no clear D. V was trimmed by 2 bases and J by 2 bases, leaving 8 bases between them. The CDR3 sequence is 14 residues long. Germline V lookup: CDR1 SGHVS, CDR2 FQNEAQ. CDR3 sequence: CASSLQASTDTQYF. In DNA form, the CDR3 reads TGTGCCAGCAGCTTACAGGCCTCCACAGATACGCAGTATTTT.

This rearrangement joins TRBV5-6 to TRBJ2-6; 9 nucleotides line up with TRBD1. With V trimmed by 2 bases and J by 0 bases, 6 bases remained unmatched. This CDR3 has 18 amino acids. CDR1 and CDR2 from the germline V gene are SGHDT and YYEEEE. The CDR3, as DNA: TGTGCCAGCAGCTTTGAGACAGGGGGTCTCTCTGGGGCCAACGTCCTGACTTTC. Residues: CASSFETGGLSGANVLTF.

CDR3 in amino acids: CASSPGTDSNQPQHF. The CDR3 region has the DNA TGTGCCAGCAGCCCCGGGACGGATAGCAATCAGCCCCAGCATTTT. The J gene is TRBJ1-5, the V gene TRBV5-4, with D perhaps matching TRBD1 (5 bases). This CDR3 comprises 15 residues. Germline lookup yields CDR1 SGHNT and CDR2 YYREEE (reference sequence). Trimming took 4 bases from V and 0 from J, leaving 11 bases between them.

The V call is TRBV7-2, the J call TRBJ2-3, with D uncertain. Between the trimmed V and J ends, which lost 1 base and 4 bases, there was a span of 6 bases. Germline CDR1 reads SGHTA; CDR2 reads FQGNSA. The CDR3 contains 13 residues. The CDR3 nucleotides are TGTGCCAGCAGCTTAGAACTACCAGATACGCAGTATTTT. It is translated as CASSLELPDTQYF.

The rearrangement links TRBV30 to TRBJ1-3; no clear D. The germline V gene has CDR1 GTSNPN and CDR2 SVGIG (reference sequence). CDR3 length equals 13 residues. V was clipped by 3 bases and J by 4 bases, with 10 bases between them. The CDR3 reads CAWSRVSGNTIYF. In DNA, the CDR3 is TGTGCCTGGAGCCGAGTTTCAGGAAACACCATATATTTT.

In its sample, this clone was seen a few times. The junction departs from the called germline gene at one end, perhaps through a read error. The genes are TRBV14 and TRBJ1-6, with D perhaps TRBD1 (5 bases). Per the germline V gene, CDR1 is SGHDN and CDR2 is FVKESK. CDR3 length: 13 amino acids. CDR3 residues: CASSQGRQLHSLF. The CDR3 DNA reads as TGTGCCAGCAGCCAGGGACGACAGCTGCATTCCCTCTTT.

The chain has TRBV28 and TRBJ1-5; 10 bases agree with TRBD1. Germline V gene lookup returns CDR1 MDHEN and CDR2 SYDVKM. Unmatched junction bases numbered 27, after V lost 6 bases and J lost 7 bases. The CDR3 consists of 21 residues. CDR3 region: CASSAHELYTGTGALNQPQHF. CDR3 nucleotide sequence: TGTGCCAGCAGCGCACACGAATTATATACCGGGACAGGGGCCCTTAACCAGCCCCAGCATTTT.

The chain links TRBV7-6 to TRBJ1-2; 10 bases fit TRBD1. V lost 5 bases, J lost 7 bases, and 10 bases stayed unmatched. This CDR3 region has 15 residues. Germline V gene sequence: CDR1 SGHVS, CDR2 FNYEAQ. CDR3 amino acids: CASSLSRTGGSGYTF. DNA for the CDR3: TGTGCCAGCAGCCTATCCCGGACAGGGGGGAGTGGCTACACCTTC.

The V and J genes are TRBV7-2 and TRBJ2-5; D is undetermined. From germline, CDR1 is SGHTA and CDR2 FQGNSA. CDR3 length: 14 amino acids. Trimming shortened V by 0 bases and J by 4 bases, and 9 bases separated the two germline ends. The CDR3 is CASSLAIRAETQYF. DNA of the CDR3: TGTGCCAGCAGCTTAGCGATTCGGGCAGAGACCCAGTACTTC.

The chain joins TRBV11-2 to TRBJ2-3, with TRBD1 matching 7 bases. Germline V gene data show CDR1 as SGHAT and CDR2 as FQNNGV. The CDR3 is 12 residues long. The junction had 4 bases not matched to a gene; V was cut back by 1 base and J by 12 bases. The CDR3 is CASSLAQGNQYF. The CDR3 region has the DNA TGTGCCAGCAGCTTAGCACAGGGGAATCAGTATTTT. Using reference TRBV11-2 and TRBJ2-3 for the parts outside the CDR3, the full variable domain is EAGVAQSPRYKIIEKRQSVAFWCNPISGHATLYWYQQILGQGPKLLIQFQNNGVVDDSQLPKDRFSAERLKGVDSTLKIQPAKLEDSAVYLCASSLAQGNQYFGPGTRLTVL.

The V and J genes are TRBV9 and TRBJ2-1; D is possibly TRBD1 (5 bases). Trimming took off 0 bases at V and 4 bases at J, with 5 bases between the two ends. The germline V gene encodes CDR1 SGDLS and CDR2 YYNGEE. The CDR3 is 13 residues long. CDR3 in amino acids: CASSVGQYNEQFF. The CDR3 nucleotides are TGTGCCAGCAGCGTAGGACAGTACAATGAGCAGTTCTTC. The full variable domain, in which reference TRBV9 and TRBJ2-1 provide the parts outside the CDR3, is DSGVTQTPKHLITATGQRVTLRCSPRSGDLSVYWYQQSLDQGLQFLIQYYNGEERAKGNILERFSAQQFPDLHSELNLSSLELGDSALYFCASSVGQYNEQFFGPGTRLTVL.

This chain links TRBV30 with TRBJ1-4; D not resolved. Germline loops: CDR1 GTSNPN, CDR2 SVGIG (reference sequence). This CDR3 spans 15 amino acids. V shed 0 bases and J shed 1 base, with 9 bases lying between them. In DNA form, the CDR3 reads TGTGCCTGGAGTGTCGGCCTGGGAACTAATGAAAAACTGTTTTTT. Its protein product is CAWSVGLGTNEKLFF.

This rearrangement joins TRBV19 to TRBJ1-1, with no clear D. Germline V gene sequence: CDR1 LNHDA, CDR2 SQIVND (reference sequence). V lost 6 bases and J 5 bases, leaving 13 bases between the germline ends. The CDR3 is 13 residues long. CDR3: CASSGPMRTEAFF. The CDR3 coding sequence is TGTGCCAGTAGCGGACCGATGAGGACTGAAGCTTTCTTT.

The J gene is TRBJ2-1, the V gene TRBV19, with 9 bases identical to TRBD1. Per germline, CDR1 LNHDA and CDR2 SQIVND (reference sequence). Trimming took 10 bases from V and 4 from J; bases not matched to a gene: 8. The CDR3 runs to 14 residues. CDR3 DNA: TGTGCCACCTCCAGACAGGGGGGGTACAATGAGCAGTTCTTC. It translates to CATSRQGGYNEQFF.

The gene calls are TRBV7-2 and TRBJ1-6; no definite D call. V was clipped by 1 base and J by 8 bases, with 9 bases between them. CDR3 length: 14 amino acids. CDR1 and CDR2 from the germline V gene are SGHTA and FQGNSA. The CDR3 loop is CASSLEFWDSPLHF. In DNA form, the CDR3 reads TGTGCCAGCAGCTTAGAGTTCTGGGATTCACCCCTCCACTTT.